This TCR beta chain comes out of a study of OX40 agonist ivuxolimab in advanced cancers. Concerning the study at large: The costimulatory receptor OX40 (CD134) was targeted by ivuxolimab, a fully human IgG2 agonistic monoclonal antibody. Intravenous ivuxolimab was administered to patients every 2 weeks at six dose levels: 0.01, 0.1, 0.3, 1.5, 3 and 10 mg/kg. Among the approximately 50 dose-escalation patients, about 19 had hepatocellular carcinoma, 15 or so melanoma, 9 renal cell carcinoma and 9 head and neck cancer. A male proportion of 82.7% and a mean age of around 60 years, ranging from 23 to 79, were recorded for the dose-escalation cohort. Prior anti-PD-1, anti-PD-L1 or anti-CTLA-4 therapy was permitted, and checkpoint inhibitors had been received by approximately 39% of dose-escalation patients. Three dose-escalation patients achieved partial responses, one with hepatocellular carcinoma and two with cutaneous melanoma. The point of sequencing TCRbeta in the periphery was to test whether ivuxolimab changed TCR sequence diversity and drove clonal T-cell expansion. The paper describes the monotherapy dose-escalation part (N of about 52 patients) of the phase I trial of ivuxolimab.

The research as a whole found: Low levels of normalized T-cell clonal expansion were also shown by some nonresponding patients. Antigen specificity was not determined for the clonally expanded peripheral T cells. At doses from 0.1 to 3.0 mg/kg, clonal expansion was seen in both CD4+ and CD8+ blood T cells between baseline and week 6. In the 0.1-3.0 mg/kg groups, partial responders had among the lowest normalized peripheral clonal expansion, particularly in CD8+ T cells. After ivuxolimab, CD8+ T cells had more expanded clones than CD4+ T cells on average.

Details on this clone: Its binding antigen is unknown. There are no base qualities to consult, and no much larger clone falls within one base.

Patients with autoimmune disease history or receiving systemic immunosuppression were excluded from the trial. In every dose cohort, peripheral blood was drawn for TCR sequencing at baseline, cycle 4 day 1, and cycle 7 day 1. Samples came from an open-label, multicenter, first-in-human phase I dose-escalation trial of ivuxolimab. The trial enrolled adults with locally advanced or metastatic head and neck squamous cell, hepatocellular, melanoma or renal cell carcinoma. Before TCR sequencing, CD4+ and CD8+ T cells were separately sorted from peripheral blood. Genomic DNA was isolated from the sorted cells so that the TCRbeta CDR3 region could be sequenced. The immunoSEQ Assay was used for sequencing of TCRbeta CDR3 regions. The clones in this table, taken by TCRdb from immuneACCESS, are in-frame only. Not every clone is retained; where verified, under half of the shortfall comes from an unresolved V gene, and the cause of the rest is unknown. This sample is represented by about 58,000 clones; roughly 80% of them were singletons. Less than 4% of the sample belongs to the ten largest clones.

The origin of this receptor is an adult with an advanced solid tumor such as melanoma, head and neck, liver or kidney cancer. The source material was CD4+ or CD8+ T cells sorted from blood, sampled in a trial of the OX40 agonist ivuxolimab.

The CDR3 has the sequence CASREDINSPLHF. The DNA sequence is TGTGCCAGCAGGGAGGACATAAATTCACCCCTCCACTTT. The chain joins TRBV6-5 to TRBJ1-6; TRBD1 might be the D gene, on 5 matching bases. The CDR3, cysteine through phenylalanine, is 13 amino acids long. The sequence is cut down to CDR3 DNA, 39 bases in frame from base 1. Via the germline V gene, CDR1 is MNHEY and CDR2 SVGAGI. Trimming removed 6 bases from V and 7 bases from J, leaving 10 bases between the germline ends.